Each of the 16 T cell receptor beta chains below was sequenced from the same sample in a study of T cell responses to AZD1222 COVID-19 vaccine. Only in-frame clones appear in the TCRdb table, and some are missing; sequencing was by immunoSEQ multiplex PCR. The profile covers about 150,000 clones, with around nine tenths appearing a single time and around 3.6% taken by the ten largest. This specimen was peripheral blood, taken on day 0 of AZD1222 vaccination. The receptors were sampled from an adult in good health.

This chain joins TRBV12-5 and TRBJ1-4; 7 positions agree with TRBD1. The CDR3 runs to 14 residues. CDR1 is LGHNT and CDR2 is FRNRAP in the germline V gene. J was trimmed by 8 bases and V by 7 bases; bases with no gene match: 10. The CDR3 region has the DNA TGTGCTAGTGCCCTCGACAGGGTCGGGGAAAAACTGTTTTTT. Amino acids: CASALDRVGEKLFF.

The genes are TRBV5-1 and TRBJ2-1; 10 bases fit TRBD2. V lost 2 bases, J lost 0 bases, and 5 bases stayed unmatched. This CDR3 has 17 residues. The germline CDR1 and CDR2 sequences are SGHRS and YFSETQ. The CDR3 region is CASSFPSSGSSYNEQFF. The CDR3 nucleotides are TGCGCCAGCAGCTTCCCTTCTAGCGGGAGCTCCTACAATGAGCAGTTCTTC.

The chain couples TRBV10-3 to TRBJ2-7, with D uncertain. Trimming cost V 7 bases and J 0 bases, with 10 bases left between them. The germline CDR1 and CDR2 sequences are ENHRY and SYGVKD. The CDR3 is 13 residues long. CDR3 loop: CAINGGTSYEQYF. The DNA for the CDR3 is TGTGCCATCAATGGCGGCACCTCCTACGAGCAGTACTTC.

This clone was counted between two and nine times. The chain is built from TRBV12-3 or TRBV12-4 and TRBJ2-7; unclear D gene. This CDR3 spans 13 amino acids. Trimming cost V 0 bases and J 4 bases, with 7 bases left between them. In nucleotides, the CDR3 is TGTGCCAGCAGTTTAGCGTTGAGATACGAGCAGTACTTC. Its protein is CASSLALRYEQYF.

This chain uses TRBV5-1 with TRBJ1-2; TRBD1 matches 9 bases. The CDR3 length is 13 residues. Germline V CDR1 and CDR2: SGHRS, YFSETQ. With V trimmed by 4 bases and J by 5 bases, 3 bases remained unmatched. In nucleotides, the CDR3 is TGCGCCAGCAGCGGCGGACAGGGGTATGGCTACACCTTC. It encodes CASSGGQGYGYTF.

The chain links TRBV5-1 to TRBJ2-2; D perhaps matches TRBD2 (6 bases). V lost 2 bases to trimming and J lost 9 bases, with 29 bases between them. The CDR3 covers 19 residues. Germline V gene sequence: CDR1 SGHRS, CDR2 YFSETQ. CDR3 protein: CASSFPAGPGSTGHRELFF. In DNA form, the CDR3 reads TGCGCCAGCAGCTTCCCGGCGGGGCCGGGATCCACCGGGCACAGGGAGCTGTTTTTT.

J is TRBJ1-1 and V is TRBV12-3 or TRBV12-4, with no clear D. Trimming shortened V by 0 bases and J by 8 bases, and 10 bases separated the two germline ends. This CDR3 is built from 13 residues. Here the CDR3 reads CASSLARVTEAFF. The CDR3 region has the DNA TGTGCCAGCAGTTTAGCGCGGGTGACAGAAGCTTTCTTT.

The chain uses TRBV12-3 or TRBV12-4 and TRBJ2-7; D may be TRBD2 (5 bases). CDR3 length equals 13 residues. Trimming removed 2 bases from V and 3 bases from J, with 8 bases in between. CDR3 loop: CASSLPSGYEQYF. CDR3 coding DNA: TGTGCCAGCAGTTTACCCAGCGGCTACGAGCAGTACTTC.

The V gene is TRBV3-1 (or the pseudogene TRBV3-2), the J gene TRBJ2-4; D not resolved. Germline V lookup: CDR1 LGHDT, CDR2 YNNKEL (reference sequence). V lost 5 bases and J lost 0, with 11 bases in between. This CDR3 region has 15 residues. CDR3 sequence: CASSRAPGAKNIQYF. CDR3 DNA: TGTGCCAGCAGCAGGGCTCCGGGAGCCAAAAACATTCAGTACTTC.

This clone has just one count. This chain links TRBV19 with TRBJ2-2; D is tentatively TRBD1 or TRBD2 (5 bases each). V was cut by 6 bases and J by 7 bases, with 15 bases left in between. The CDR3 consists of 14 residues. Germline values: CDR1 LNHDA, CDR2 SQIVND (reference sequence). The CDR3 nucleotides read TGTGCCAGTAGCCGGGACCCCGTGGACGGGGAGCTGTTTTTT. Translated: CASSRDPVDGELFF.

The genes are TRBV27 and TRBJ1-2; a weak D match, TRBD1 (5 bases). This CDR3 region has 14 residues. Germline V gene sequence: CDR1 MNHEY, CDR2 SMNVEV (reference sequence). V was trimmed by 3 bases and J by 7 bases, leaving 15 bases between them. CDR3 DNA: TGTGCCAGCAGTTTTTCCTCAGGGTGGGGTGGCTACACCTTC. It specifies CASSFSSGWGGYTF.

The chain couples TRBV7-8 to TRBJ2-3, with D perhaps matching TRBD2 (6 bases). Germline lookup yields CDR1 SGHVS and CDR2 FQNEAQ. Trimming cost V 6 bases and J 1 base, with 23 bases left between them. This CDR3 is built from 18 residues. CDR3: CASSSALLGSGGTDTQYF. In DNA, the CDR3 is TGTGCCAGCAGTTCAGCCCTGTTGGGTAGCGGAGGCACAGATACGCAGTATTTT.

The CDR3 DNA reads as TGTGCCAGCAGCTCATACGGCGGGAGGGCCATCGAGCAGTTCTTC. This translates into CASSSYGGRAIEQFF. V usage is TRBV7-9 and J usage is TRBJ2-1; 9 bases match TRBD2. After removal of 4 bases from V and 10 bases from J, the junction contained 11 bases not matched to a gene. Germline V gene lookup returns CDR1 SEHNR and CDR2 FQNEAQ (reference sequence). The CDR3 length is 15 residues.

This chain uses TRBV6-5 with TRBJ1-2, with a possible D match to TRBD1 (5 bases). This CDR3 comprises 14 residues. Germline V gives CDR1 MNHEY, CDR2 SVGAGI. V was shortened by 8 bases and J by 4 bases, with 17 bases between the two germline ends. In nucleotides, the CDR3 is TGTGCCAGCGCAGGGACGGAAGATCTCTATGGCTACACCTTC. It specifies CASAGTEDLYGYTF.

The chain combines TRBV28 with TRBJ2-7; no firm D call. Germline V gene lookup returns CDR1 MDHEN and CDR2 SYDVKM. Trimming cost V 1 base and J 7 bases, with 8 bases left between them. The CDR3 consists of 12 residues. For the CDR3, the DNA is TGTGCCAGCAGTTTATTGTTGCGGGAGCAGTACTTC. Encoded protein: CASSLLLREQYF.

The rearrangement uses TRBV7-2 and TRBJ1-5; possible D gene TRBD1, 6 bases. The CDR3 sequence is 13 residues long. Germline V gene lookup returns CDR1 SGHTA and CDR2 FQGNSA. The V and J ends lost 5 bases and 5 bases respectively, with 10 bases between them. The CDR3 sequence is CASSQRQDQPQHF. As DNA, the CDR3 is TGTGCCAGCAGCCAGCGACAGGATCAGCCCCAGCATTTT.